This T cell receptor (beta chain) appears in the sequencing data of a study of cytomegalovirus exposure and HLA in healthy donors. The wider study: Earlier work reported approximately 100 million unique TCR beta sequences from 180 million or so T cells. Study outcomes and limitations: For TCR beta chains, V- and J-gene trimming was later linked to a missense DCLRE1C variant.

Trimming removed 4 bases from V and 3 bases from J; junction bases left unmatched: 9. Germline V gene data show CDR1 as LGHNA and CDR2 as YNFKEQ. CDR3 length equals 15 residues. The donors gave bone marrow, and they were healthy. Unrecorded immune exposure was likely among donors, who were nominally healthy when sampled. PCR primers comprised 60 Vbeta and 13 Jbeta primers. The table came from immunoSEQ multiplex PCR; TCRdb's copy has only in-frame clones and leaves some out. The repertoire holds about 140,000 clones, with 82% as singletons. Regarding this clone: The target antigen is unknown.

V usage is TRBV4-2 and J usage is TRBJ2-7, with TRBD1 matching over 7 bases. This sequence originates from a woman between 40 and 55 years old in good health and CMV-seronegative. Sequences were obtained from PBMCs. The CDR3 sequence: CASSRDRTGGYEQYF. CDR3 in DNA: TGTGCCAGCAGCCGCGATAGGACAGGAGGCTACGAGCAGTACTTC.